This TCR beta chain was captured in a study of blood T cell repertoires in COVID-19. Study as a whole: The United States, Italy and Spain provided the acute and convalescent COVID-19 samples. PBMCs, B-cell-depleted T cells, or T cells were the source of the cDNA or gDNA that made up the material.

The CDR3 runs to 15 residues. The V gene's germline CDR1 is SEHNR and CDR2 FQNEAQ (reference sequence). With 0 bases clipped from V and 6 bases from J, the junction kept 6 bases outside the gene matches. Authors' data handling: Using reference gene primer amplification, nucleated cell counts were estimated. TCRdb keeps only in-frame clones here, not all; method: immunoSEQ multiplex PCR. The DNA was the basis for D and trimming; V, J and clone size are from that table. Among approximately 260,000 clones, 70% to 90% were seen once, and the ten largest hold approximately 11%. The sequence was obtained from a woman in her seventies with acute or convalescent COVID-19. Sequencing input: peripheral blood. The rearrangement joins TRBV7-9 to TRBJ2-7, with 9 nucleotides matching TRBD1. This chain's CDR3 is CASSLAGGQGFEQYF. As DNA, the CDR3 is TGTGCCAGCAGCTTAGCGGGAGGACAGGGGTTCGAGCAGTACTTC.